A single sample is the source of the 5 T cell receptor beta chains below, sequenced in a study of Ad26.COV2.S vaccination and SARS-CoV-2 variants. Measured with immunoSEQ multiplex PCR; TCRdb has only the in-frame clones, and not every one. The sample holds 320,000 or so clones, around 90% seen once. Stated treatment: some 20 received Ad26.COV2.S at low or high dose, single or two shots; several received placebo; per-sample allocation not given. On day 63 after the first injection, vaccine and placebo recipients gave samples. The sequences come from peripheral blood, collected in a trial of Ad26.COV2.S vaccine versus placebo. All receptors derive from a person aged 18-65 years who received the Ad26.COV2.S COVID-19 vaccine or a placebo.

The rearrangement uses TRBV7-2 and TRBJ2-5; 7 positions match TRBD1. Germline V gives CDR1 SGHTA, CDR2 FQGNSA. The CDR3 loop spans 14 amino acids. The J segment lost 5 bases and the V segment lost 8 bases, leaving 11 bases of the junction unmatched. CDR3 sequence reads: CASALGGSWETQYF. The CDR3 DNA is TGTGCCAGCGCCCTAGGGGGCTCCTGGGAGACCCAGTACTTC.

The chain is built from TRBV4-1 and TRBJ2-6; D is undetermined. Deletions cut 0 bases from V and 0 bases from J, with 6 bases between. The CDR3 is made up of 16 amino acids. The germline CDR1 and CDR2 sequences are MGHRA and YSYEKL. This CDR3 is CASSQERSSGANVLTF. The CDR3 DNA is TGCGCCAGCAGCCAAGAGAGAAGCTCTGGGGCCAACGTCCTGACTTTC.

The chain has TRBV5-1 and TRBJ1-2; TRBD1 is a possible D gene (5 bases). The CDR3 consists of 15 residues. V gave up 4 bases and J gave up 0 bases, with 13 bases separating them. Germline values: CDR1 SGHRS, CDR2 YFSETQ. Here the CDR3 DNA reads TGCGCCAGCAGCATCTCCCCGACAGCTAACTATGGCTACACCTTC. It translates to CASSISPTANYGYTF.

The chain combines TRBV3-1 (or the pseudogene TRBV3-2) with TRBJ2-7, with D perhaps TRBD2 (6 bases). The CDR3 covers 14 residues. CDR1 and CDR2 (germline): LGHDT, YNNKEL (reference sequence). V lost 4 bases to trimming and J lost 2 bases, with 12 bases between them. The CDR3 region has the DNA TGTGCCAGCAGCCCGGGACTGGGCCCCTACGAGCAGTACGTC. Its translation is CASSPGLGPYEQYV.

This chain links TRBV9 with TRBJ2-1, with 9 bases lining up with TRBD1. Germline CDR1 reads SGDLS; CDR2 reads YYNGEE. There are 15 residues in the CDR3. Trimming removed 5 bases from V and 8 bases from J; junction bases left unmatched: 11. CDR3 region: CASSEGGQGNDEQFF. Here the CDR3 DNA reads TGTGCCAGCAGTGAAGGGGGACAGGGAAACGATGAGCAGTTCTTC.